This is a list of T cell receptor beta chains from one sample in a study of blood T cell repertoires in COVID-19. Some clones are missing from TCRdb's copy, which holds only in-frame ones; the method was immunoSEQ multiplex PCR. The sample lists under 200,000 clones, roughly 84% occurring once. Sequencing was carried out using peripheral blood. Receptors originate from a man over 45 with active or convalescent COVID-19. The CDR3 runs from the conserved cysteine through the conserved F or W. The order of the fields is D gene, J gene, V gene, clone size, CDR3 DNA, CDR3 protein. D genes are given only for firm matches. Some rows mark clone size as missing; the rest say once, few, many or name a class of expanded clone.

d_gene: .
j_gene: TRBJ2-1
v_gene: TRBV7-7
abundance: .
CDR3nt: TGTGCTAGCAGCTTTTCACAGAACAATGAGCAGTTCTTC
CDR3aa: CASSFSQNNEQFF

d_gene: .
j_gene: TRBJ2-7
v_gene: TRBV11-2
abundance: .
CDR3nt: TGTGCCAGCAGCTTCGGACAGAAAAGATACGAGCAGTACTTC
CDR3aa: CASSFGQKRYEQYF

d_gene: .
j_gene: TRBJ2-2
v_gene: TRBV19
abundance: .
CDR3nt: TGTGCCAGTAGTAAGAAACTTGGGGCGCTAGCGTCCGGGGAGCTGTTTTTT
CDR3aa: CASSKKLGALASGELFF

d_gene: TRBD1
j_gene: TRBJ1-6
v_gene: TRBV9
abundance: .
CDR3nt: TGTGCCAGCAGCCAACAACCGGGACAGGGCTTTTCACCCCTCCACTTT
CDR3aa: CASSQQPGQGFSPLHF

d_gene: TRBD1
j_gene: TRBJ2-7
v_gene: TRBV11-2
abundance: .
CDR3nt: TGTGCCAGCAGCCCCAGCGCCGGGACAGCCGCCTACGAGCAGTACTTC
CDR3aa: CASSPSAGTAAYEQYF

d_gene: .
j_gene: TRBJ1-5
v_gene: TRBV3-1/TRBV3-2
abundance: .
CDR3nt: TGTGCCAGCAGCTTTCAGGGAAGCAATCAGCCCCAGCATTTT
CDR3aa: CASSFQGSNQPQHF

d_gene: TRBD1
j_gene: TRBJ1-1
v_gene: TRBV5-4
abundance: .
CDR3nt: TGTGCCAGCAGCTTGACAGGGGGCAGTGAAGCTTTCTTT
CDR3aa: CASSLTGGSEAFF

d_gene: TRBD1
j_gene: TRBJ1-2
v_gene: TRBV28
abundance: .
CDR3nt: TGTGCCAGCAGCACAGACAGGGGGCTCTTTTTTGCGGACTATGGCTACACCTTC
CDR3aa: CASSTDRGLFFADYGYTF

d_gene: .
j_gene: TRBJ2-3
v_gene: TRBV5-1
abundance: .
CDR3nt: TGCGCCAGCAGCTTGGTCCGGGTTCGACGGGACACAGATACGCAGTATTTT
CDR3aa: CASSLVRVRRDTDTQYF

d_gene: .
j_gene: TRBJ2-3
v_gene: TRBV10-3
abundance: .
CDR3nt: TGTGCCATCAGTGAGTGGATTATGCGGGACTCAGATACGCAGTATTTT
CDR3aa: CAISEWIMRDSDTQYF

d_gene: .
j_gene: TRBJ2-1
v_gene: TRBV11-2
abundance: .
CDR3nt: TGTGCCAGCAGCCACAACCGGGGGGCGCACAATGAGCAGTTCTTC
CDR3aa: CASSHNRGAHNEQFF

d_gene: .
j_gene: TRBJ2-7
v_gene: TRBV9
abundance: few
CDR3nt: TGTGCCAGCAGCGTAGAAGGCGCGGTCTCCTACGAGCAGTACTTC
CDR3aa: CASSVEGAVSYEQYF

d_gene: .
j_gene: TRBJ1-3
v_gene: TRBV18
abundance: .
CDR3nt: TGTGCCAGCTCACCCACACAGGGTATAACTGGAAACACCATATATTTT
CDR3aa: CASSPTQGITGNTIYF

d_gene: TRBD1
j_gene: TRBJ1-2
v_gene: TRBV7-2
abundance: .
CDR3nt: TGTGCCAGCAGCTTCGGACAGGGTCTATTCGGTGGCTACACCTTC
CDR3aa: CASSFGQGLFGGYTF

d_gene: .
j_gene: TRBJ1-2
v_gene: TRBV6-5
abundance: .
CDR3nt: TGTGCCAGCAGTTATAACAGGAGAGAGTGCACCTTC
CDR3aa: CASSYNRRECTF

d_gene: .
j_gene: TRBJ2-3
v_gene: TRBV7-2
abundance: .
CDR3nt: TGTGCCAGCAGCATAAAGACAGGATACACAGATACGCAGTATTTT
CDR3aa: CASSIKTGYTDTQYF

d_gene: .
j_gene: TRBJ2-3
v_gene: TRBV28
abundance: .
CDR3nt: TGTGCCAGCACCCGCGGGGTAGGGGACACAGATACGCAGTATTTT
CDR3aa: CASTRGVGDTDTQYF

d_gene: TRBD1
j_gene: TRBJ2-1
v_gene: TRBV6-6
abundance: .
CDR3nt: TGTGCCAGCAGCCGGACAGGGAACAACAATGAGCAGTTCTTC
CDR3aa: CASSRTGNNNEQFF

d_gene: TRBD1
j_gene: TRBJ1-4
v_gene: TRBV7-8
abundance: .
CDR3nt: TGTGCCAGCAGCCCAAGACAGGGGGCCCCAGAAAAACTGTTTTTT
CDR3aa: CASSPRQGAPEKLFF

d_gene: .
j_gene: TRBJ2-2
v_gene: TRBV5-1
abundance: .
CDR3nt: TGCGCCAGCAGTGGACTATCCGGAACCGGGGAGCTGTTTTTT
CDR3aa: CASSGLSGTGELFF

d_gene: TRBD1
j_gene: TRBJ1-2
v_gene: TRBV28
abundance: .
CDR3nt: TGTGCCAGCAGTCCCCCGACAGGGCCATATGGCTACACCTTC
CDR3aa: CASSPPTGPYGYTF

d_gene: .
j_gene: TRBJ1-6
v_gene: TRBV11-3
abundance: .
CDR3nt: TGTGCCAGCAGCTTGGAGGACGGTTCACCCCTCCACTTT
CDR3aa: CASSLEDGSPLHF

d_gene: TRBD2
j_gene: TRBJ2-2
v_gene: TRBV7-7
abundance: .
CDR3nt: TGTGCCGGTGGGTACGCGGGAGACCCAGGTGCCGGGGAGCTGTTTTTT
CDR3aa: CAGGYAGDPGAGELFF

d_gene: .
j_gene: TRBJ1-1
v_gene: TRBV7-9
abundance: few
CDR3nt: TGTGCCAGCCGCGGCGGGGCAGGGTCGAATACTGAAGCTTTCTTT
CDR3aa: CASRGGAGSNTEAFF

d_gene: TRBD1
j_gene: TRBJ2-1
v_gene: TRBV6-2/TRBV6-3
abundance: .
CDR3nt: TGTGCCAGCAGTATTTCAGGACAGGGCCCTAACAATGAGCAGTTCTTC
CDR3aa: CASSISGQGPNNEQFF

d_gene: TRBD1
j_gene: TRBJ2-1
v_gene: TRBV19
abundance: .
CDR3nt: TGTGCCAGTAGAAGACAGGGGAATTCCTACAATGAGCAGTTCTTC
CDR3aa: CASRRQGNSYNEQFF

d_gene: TRBD2
j_gene: TRBJ2-5
v_gene: TRBV4-3
abundance: .
CDR3nt: TGCGCCAGCAGCCAAGACGGGAGGTCGGAGACCCAGTACTTC
CDR3aa: CASSQDGRSETQYF

d_gene: .
j_gene: TRBJ2-1
v_gene: TRBV5-1
abundance: .
CDR3nt: TGCGCCAGCAGCTTGGCTTCAAGGACGGACTGGGATGAGCAGTTCTTC
CDR3aa: CASSLASRTDWDEQFF

d_gene: .
j_gene: TRBJ1-3
v_gene: TRBV2
abundance: .
CDR3nt: TGTGCCAGCAGTGAACTTTCCTCTGGAAACACCATATATTTT
CDR3aa: CASSELSSGNTIYF

d_gene: TRBD2
j_gene: TRBJ2-1
v_gene: TRBV7-3
abundance: .
CDR3nt: TGTGCCAGCTCTACCGGGACTAGAATGGATGAGCAGTTCTTC
CDR3aa: CASSTGTRMDEQFF

d_gene: .
j_gene: TRBJ1-5
v_gene: TRBV6-4
abundance: .
CDR3nt: TGTGCCAGCAGTTCACAGGGAGGGCAGCCCCAGCATTTT
CDR3aa: CASSSQGGQPQHF

d_gene: .
j_gene: TRBJ1-2
v_gene: TRBV25-1
abundance: .
CDR3nt: TGTGCCAGCAGTTTAGGCAGGGGTATCGATGGCTACACCTTC
CDR3aa: CASSLGRGIDGYTF

d_gene: .
j_gene: TRBJ2-7
v_gene: TRBV24-1
abundance: .
CDR3nt: TGTGCCACCAGCCCGACCGGGACTGGTACCTACGAGCAGTACTTC
CDR3aa: CATSPTGTGTYEQYF

d_gene: .
j_gene: TRBJ1-3
v_gene: TRBV5-4
abundance: .
CDR3nt: TGTGCCAGCAGCTCTGAGGCAGGGAGGTATGCTGGAAACACCATATATTTT
CDR3aa: CASSSEAGRYAGNTIYF

d_gene: .
j_gene: TRBJ2-3
v_gene: TRBV16
abundance: .
CDR3nt: TGTGCCAGCAGCCAATCGGCGAGGTGGTCTAGCACAGATACGCAGTATTTT
CDR3aa: CASSQSARWSSTDTQYF

d_gene: TRBD2
j_gene: TRBJ2-2
v_gene: TRBV18
abundance: few
CDR3nt: TGTGCCAGCTCAGAGCAAGCGGGAGCAGGCACCGGGGAGCTGTTTTTT
CDR3aa: CASSEQAGAGTGELFF

d_gene: .
j_gene: TRBJ2-7
v_gene: TRBV11-3
abundance: .
CDR3nt: TGTGCCAGCAGCTTAGATGTCTACTCCTACGAGCAGTACTTC
CDR3aa: CASSLDVYSYEQYF

d_gene: TRBD1
j_gene: TRBJ1-5
v_gene: TRBV6-5
abundance: .
CDR3nt: TGTGCCAGCAGTTCATACGGACAGGGCACCAATCAGCCCCAGCATTTT
CDR3aa: CASSSYGQGTNQPQHF